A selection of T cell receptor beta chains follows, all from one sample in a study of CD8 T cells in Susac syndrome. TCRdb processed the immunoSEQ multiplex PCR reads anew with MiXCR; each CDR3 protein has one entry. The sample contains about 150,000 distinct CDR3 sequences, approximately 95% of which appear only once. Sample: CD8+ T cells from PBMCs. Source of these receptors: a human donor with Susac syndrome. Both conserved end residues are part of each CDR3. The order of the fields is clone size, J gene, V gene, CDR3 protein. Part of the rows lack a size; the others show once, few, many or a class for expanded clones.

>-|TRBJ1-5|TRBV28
CASSLLGREPQHF
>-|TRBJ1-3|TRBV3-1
CASSSTETSGNTIYF
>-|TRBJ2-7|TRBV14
CASSQVSGGAYEQYF
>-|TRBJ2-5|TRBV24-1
CATKGQGVQETQYF
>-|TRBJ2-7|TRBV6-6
CASGEGEQYF
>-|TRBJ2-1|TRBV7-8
CASSLIGLAGSNEQFF
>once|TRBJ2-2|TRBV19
CASSLGQFTGELFF
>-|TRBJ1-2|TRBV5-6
CASSLGSGGIYGYTF
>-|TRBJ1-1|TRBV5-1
CASSPEPSTEAFF
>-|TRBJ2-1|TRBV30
CASETGTGNNEQFF
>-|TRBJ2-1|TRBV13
CASSLPSRAGDEQFF
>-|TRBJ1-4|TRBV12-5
CASGPDRGNEKLFF
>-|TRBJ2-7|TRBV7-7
CASSLAAFDEQYF
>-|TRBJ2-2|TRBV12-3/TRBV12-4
CASSLWTSVTGELFF
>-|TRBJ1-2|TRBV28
CATMTMGRGWYGYTF
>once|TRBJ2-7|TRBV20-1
CSAGQREGYEQYF
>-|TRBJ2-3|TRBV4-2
CASSQLAGADTQYF
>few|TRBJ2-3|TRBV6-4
CASSLRGGTDTQYF
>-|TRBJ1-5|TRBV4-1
CASSQEKVHSNQPQHF
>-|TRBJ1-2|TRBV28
CASSPQGAGYGYTF
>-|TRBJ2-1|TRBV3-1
CASSHQTGVDNEQFF
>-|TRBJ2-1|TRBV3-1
CASSGTSGRIFNEQFF